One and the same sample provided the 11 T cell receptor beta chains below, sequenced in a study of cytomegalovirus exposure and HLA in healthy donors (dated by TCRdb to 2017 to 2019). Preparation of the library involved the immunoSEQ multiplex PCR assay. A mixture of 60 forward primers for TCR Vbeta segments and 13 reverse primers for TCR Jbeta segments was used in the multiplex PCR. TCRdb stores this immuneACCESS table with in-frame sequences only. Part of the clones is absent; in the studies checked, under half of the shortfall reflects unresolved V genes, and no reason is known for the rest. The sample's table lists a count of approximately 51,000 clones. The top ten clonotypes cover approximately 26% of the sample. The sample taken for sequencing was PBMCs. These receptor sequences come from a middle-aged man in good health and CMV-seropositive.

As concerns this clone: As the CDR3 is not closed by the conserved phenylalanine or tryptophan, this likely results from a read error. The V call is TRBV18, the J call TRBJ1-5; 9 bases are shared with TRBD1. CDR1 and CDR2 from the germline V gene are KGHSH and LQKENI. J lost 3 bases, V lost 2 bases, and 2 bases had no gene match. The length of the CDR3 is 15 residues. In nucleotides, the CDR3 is TGTGCCAGCTCACCAGGGACAGGGAACAATCAGCCCCAGCATTCT. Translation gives CASSPGTGNNQPQHS.

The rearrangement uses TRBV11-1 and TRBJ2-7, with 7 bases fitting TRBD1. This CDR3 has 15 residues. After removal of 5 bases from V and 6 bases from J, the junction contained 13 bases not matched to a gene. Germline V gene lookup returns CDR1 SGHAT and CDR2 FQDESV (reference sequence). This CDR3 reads CASSQTGSVSGEQYF. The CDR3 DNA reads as TGTGCCAGCAGCCAGACAGGGTCGGTGTCGGGCGAGCAGTACTTC.

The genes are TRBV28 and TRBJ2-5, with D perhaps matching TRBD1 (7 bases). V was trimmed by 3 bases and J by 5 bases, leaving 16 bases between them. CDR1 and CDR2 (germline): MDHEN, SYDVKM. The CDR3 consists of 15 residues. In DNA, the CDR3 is TGTGCCAGCAGTTTGTTGACCAGGGGGAGGGAGACCCAGTACTTC. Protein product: CASSLLTRGRETQYF.

The CDR3 region is CASAAAGGLGKTQYF. The CDR3 nucleotides read TGTGCCAGCGCTGCCGCAGGGGGACTTGGGAAGACCCAGTACTTC. V is TRBV5-6 and J is TRBJ2-5; D possibly corresponds to TRBD1 (7 bases). The ends were cut back, 7 bases at V and 6 bases at J, with 22 bases in the middle. Germline CDR1 reads SGHDT; CDR2 reads YYEEEE. The CDR3 extends over 15 amino acids.

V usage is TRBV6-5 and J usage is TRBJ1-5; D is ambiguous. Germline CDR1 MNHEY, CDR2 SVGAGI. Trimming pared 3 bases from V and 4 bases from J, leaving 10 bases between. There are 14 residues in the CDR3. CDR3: CASSYRQVNQPQHF. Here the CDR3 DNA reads TGTGCCAGCAGTTATCGGCAGGTTAATCAGCCCCAGCATTTT.

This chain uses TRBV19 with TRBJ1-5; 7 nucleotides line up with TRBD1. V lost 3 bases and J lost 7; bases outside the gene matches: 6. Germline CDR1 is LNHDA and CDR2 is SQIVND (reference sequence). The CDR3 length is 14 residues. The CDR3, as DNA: TGTGCCAGTAGTATTTGGGACAGTAACCAGCCCCAGCATTTT. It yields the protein CASSIWDSNQPQHF.

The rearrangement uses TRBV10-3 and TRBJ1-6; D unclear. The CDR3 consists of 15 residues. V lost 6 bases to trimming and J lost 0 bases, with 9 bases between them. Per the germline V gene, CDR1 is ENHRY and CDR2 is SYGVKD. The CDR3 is CAIRSGSSYNSPLHF. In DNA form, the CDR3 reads TGTGCCATCAGGTCAGGTAGCTCCTATAATTCACCCCTCCACTTT.

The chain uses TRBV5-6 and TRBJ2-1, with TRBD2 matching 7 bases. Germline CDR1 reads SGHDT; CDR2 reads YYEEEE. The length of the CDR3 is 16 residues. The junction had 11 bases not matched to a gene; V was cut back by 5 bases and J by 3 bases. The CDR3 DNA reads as TGTGCCAGCAGAGGACCCCCGGGGGGAAACTACAATGAGCAGTTCTTC. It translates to CASRGPPGGNYNEQFF.

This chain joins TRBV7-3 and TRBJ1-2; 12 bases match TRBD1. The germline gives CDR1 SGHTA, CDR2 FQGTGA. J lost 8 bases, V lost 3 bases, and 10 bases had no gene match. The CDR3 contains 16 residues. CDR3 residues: CASSFTGTGGDGGYTF. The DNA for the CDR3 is TGTGCCAGCAGCTTCACCGGGACAGGGGGCGATGGGGGCTACACCTTC.

This CDR3 is CAISEGTGAQVEKLFF. The CDR3 bases are TGTGCCATCAGTGAGGGGACAGGGGCCCAGGTTGAAAAACTGTTTTTT. The gene calls are TRBV10-3 and TRBJ1-4; 10 bases agree with TRBD1. V shed 2 bases and J 7 bases; nucleotides not matched to a gene: 7. The CDR3 spans 16 residues. Germline loops: CDR1 ENHRY, CDR2 SYGVKD.

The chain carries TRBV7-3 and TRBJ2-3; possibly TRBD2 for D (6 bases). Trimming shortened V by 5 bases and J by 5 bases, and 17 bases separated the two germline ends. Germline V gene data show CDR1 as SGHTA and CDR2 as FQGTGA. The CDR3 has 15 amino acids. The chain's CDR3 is CASSLTRTGGDTQYF. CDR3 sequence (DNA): TGTGCCAGCAGCCTGACTAGGACGGGCGGAGATACGCAGTATTTT.